Listed here are 5 T cell receptor beta chains from one sample, sequenced in a study of T cells in localized non-small cell lung cancer. Only in-frame clones appear in the TCRdb table, and some are missing; sequencing was by immunoSEQ multiplex PCR. The table records fewer than 30,000 clones, 80% to 95% of them present only once. The sample was peripheral blood, taken before any cancer treatment. These receptor sequences come from a woman between 35 and 75 years old with stage I lung adenocarcinoma.

This chain joins TRBV7-8 and TRBJ2-5; possibly TRBD2 for D (5 bases). This CDR3 is built from 15 residues. With 1 base removed from V and 2 bases from J, the gap between germline ends came to 11 bases. CDR1 SGHVS and CDR2 FQNEAQ come from the germline V gene. The DNA for the CDR3 is TGTGCCAGCAGCTTAGGCCGGGGTAGGCAAGAGACCCAGTACTTC. Translating gives CASSLGRGRQETQYF.

Notes on this clone: A junction end diverges from the germline sequence, so it may reflect a read error. The gene calls are TRBV11-3 and TRBJ1-1; D possibly corresponds to TRBD1 (5 bases). Germline V gene data show CDR1 as SGHNT and CDR2 as YENEEA. This CDR3 is 13 amino acids long. The CDR3 nucleotides are TGTGCCAGCAGCTCTCGGCAGGGATCTGAGGCTTTCTTT. It codes for CASSSRQGSEAFF.

The V gene is TRBV6-4, the J gene TRBJ2-3, with 9 nucleotides matching TRBD2. Per the germline V gene, CDR1 is MRHNA and CDR2 is SNTAGT. After removal of 1 base from V and 4 bases from J, the junction contained 12 bases not matched to a gene. This CDR3 is 18 amino acids long. DNA for the CDR3: TGTGCCAGCAGTGACTTCTTCCGGGCGGGGGGGCAAGCAGATACGCAGTATTTT. Its translation is CASSDFFRAGGQADTQYF.

The rearrangement uses TRBV19 and TRBJ2-5, with TRBD1 matching 11 bases. The CDR3 consists of 15 residues. From germline, CDR1 is LNHDA and CDR2 SQIVND (reference sequence). V was clipped by 7 bases and J by 7 bases; unmatched bases: 11. CDR3 sequence: CASKQGQGGMGTQYF. The CDR3 DNA reads TGTGCCAGTAAACAGGGACAGGGGGGGATGGGGACCCAGTACTTC.

The chain has TRBV25-1 and TRBJ2-7; 10 bases match TRBD1. Trimming took 8 bases from V and 3 from J; bases not matched to a gene: 7. CDR3 size: 14 residues. The germline V gene encodes CDR1 MGHDK and CDR2 SYGVNS. The CDR3 region is CASADRTGGYEQYF. CDR3 nucleotide sequence: TGTGCCAGCGCCGACCGGACAGGGGGCTACGAGCAGTACTTC.